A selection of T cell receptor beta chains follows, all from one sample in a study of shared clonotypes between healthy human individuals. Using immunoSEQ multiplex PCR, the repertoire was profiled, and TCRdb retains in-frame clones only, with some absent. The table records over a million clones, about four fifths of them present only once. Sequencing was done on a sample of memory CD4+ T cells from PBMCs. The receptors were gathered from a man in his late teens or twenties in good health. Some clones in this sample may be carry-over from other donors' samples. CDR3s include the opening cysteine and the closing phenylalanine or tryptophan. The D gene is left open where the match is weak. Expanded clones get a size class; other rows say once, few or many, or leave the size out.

CDR3aa: CASSRDRVETQYF
CDR3nt: TGTGCCAGCAGCCGGGACAGGGTCGAGACCCAGTACTTC
v_gene: TRBV11-1
j_gene: TRBJ2-5
d_gene: TRBD1
abundance: .

CDR3aa: CASSHRGGSGNEQYF
CDR3nt: TGTGCCAGCAGTCACCGGGGCGGGAGCGGCAACGAGCAGTACTTC
v_gene: TRBV28
j_gene: TRBJ2-7
d_gene: TRBD2
abundance: .

CDR3aa: CASSLAGGAHEQYF
CDR3nt: TGTGCCAGCAGCTTAGCCGGAGGAGCGCACGAGCAGTACTTC
v_gene: TRBV7-3
j_gene: TRBJ2-7
d_gene: .
abundance: .

CDR3aa: CASSNPRQGLDEQYF
CDR3nt: TGTGCCAGCAGTAACCCCCGGCAGGGCCTGGACGAGCAGTACTTC
v_gene: TRBV27
j_gene: TRBJ2-7
d_gene: .
abundance: .

CDR3aa: CASSLGTEQYF
CDR3nt: TGTGCCAGCAGTTTGGGTACCGAGCAGTACTTC
v_gene: TRBV28
j_gene: TRBJ2-7
d_gene: .
abundance: .

CDR3aa: CASAGTGLYGYTF
CDR3nt: TGTGCCTCCGCCGGGACAGGGCTCTATGGCTACACCTTC
v_gene: TRBV30
j_gene: TRBJ1-2
d_gene: TRBD1
abundance: .

CDR3aa: CASSSTVGQGAYEQYF
CDR3nt: TGTGCCAGCAGCTCAACCGTCGGACAGGGGGCTTACGAGCAGTACTTC
v_gene: TRBV5-4
j_gene: TRBJ2-7
d_gene: TRBD1
abundance: .

CDR3aa: CASSRGGQGFTDTQYF
CDR3nt: TGTGCCAGCAGCCGGGGGGGACAGGGCTTCACAGATACGCAGTATTTT
v_gene: TRBV28
j_gene: TRBJ2-3
d_gene: .
abundance: .

CDR3aa: CASSLRGRHRYGYTF
CDR3nt: TGTGCCAGCAGCTTGAGGGGGCGGCATCGCTATGGCTACACCTTC
v_gene: TRBV5-6
j_gene: TRBJ1-2
d_gene: TRBD1
abundance: .

CDR3aa: CASSDRFETGVGGELFF
CDR3nt: TGCGCCAGCAGTGATAGGTTCGAGACAGGGGTTGGCGGGGAGCTGTTTTTT
v_gene: TRBV5-1
j_gene: TRBJ2-2
d_gene: TRBD1
abundance: .

CDR3aa: CASSPLTQADTQYF
CDR3nt: TGTGCCAGCAGCCCTCTAACGCAGGCAGATACGCAGTATTTT
v_gene: TRBV7-9
j_gene: TRBJ2-3
d_gene: .
abundance: .

CDR3aa: CAITSVLAGEREQFF
CDR3nt: TGTGCCATCACTAGCGTGCTAGCGGGAGAACGCGAGCAGTTCTTC
v_gene: TRBV10-3
j_gene: TRBJ2-1
d_gene: TRBD2
abundance: .

CDR3aa: CASSGDKNTGELFF
CDR3nt: TGCGCCAGCAGCGGGGACAAGAACACCGGGGAGCTGTTTTTT
v_gene: TRBV5-1
j_gene: TRBJ2-2
d_gene: .
abundance: .

CDR3aa: CASSIDRHSGETQYF
CDR3nt: TGTGCCAGTAGTATAGATAGGCATTCTGGAGAGACCCAGTACTTC
v_gene: TRBV19
j_gene: TRBJ2-5
d_gene: .
abundance: .

CDR3aa: CASNSVAGLEQYF
CDR3nt: TGCGCCAGCAACTCGGTAGCGGGTCTTGAGCAGTACTTC
v_gene: TRBV5-1
j_gene: TRBJ2-7
d_gene: TRBD2
abundance: once

CDR3aa: CASSLRTDTYEQYF
CDR3nt: TGTGCCAGCAGTTTAAGAACTGATACCTACGAGCAGTACTTC
v_gene: TRBV11-1
j_gene: TRBJ2-7
d_gene: .
abundance: .

CDR3aa: CASSFGSGELFF
CDR3nt: TGTGCCAGCAGCTTTGGTAGCGGGGAGCTGTTTTTT
v_gene: TRBV5-6
j_gene: TRBJ2-2
d_gene: .
abundance: .

CDR3aa: CASSVDRRLAGGYEQYF
CDR3nt: TGTGCCAGCAGCGTAGATCGTCGGCTAGCGGGAGGCTACGAGCAGTACTTC
v_gene: TRBV9
j_gene: TRBJ2-7
d_gene: TRBD2
abundance: .

CDR3aa: CSGTTPRWAFF
CDR3nt: TGCAGTGGGACAACCCCGCGTTGGGCTTTCTTT
v_gene: TRBV20-1
j_gene: TRBJ1-1
d_gene: .
abundance: few

CDR3aa: CASSPIWGSTGELFF
CDR3nt: TGCGCCAGCAGCCCGATCTGGGGGAGCACCGGGGAGCTGTTTTTT
v_gene: TRBV5-1
j_gene: TRBJ2-2
d_gene: .
abundance: .

CDR3aa: CASSRGSNEKLFF
CDR3nt: TGCGCCAGCAGCCGGGGCTCGAACGAAAAACTGTTTTTT
v_gene: TRBV5-1
j_gene: TRBJ1-4
d_gene: .
abundance: .

CDR3aa: CASNIFRVPGLAEYNEQFF
CDR3nt: TGTGCCAGCAACATTTTCAGGGTCCCGGGACTAGCGGAGTACAATGAGCAGTTCTTC
v_gene: TRBV7-8
j_gene: TRBJ2-1
d_gene: TRBD2
abundance: few

CDR3aa: CASSSGQGYGYTF
CDR3nt: TGTGCCAGCAGCTCCGGACAGGGCTATGGCTACACCTTC
v_gene: TRBV7-2
j_gene: TRBJ1-2
d_gene: TRBD1
abundance: .

CDR3aa: CSVGAGNQPQHF
CDR3nt: TGCAGCGTTGGGGCAGGGAATCAGCCCCAGCATTTT
v_gene: TRBV29-1
j_gene: TRBJ1-5
d_gene: .
abundance: few

CDR3aa: CASSFSQYNEQFF
CDR3nt: TGTGCCAGCAGCTTCTCACAGTACAATGAGCAGTTCTTC
v_gene: TRBV11-3
j_gene: TRBJ2-1
d_gene: .
abundance: once

CDR3aa: CASSPRDRYYNEQFF
CDR3nt: TGTGCCAGCAGCCCCCGGGACAGATACTACAATGAGCAGTTCTTC
v_gene: TRBV14
j_gene: TRBJ2-1
d_gene: TRBD1
abundance: .

CDR3aa: CASSTARGYYIHEQFF
CDR3nt: TGTGCCAGCAGTACCGCTCGAGGGTACTACATCCATGAGCAGTTCTTC
v_gene: TRBV28
j_gene: TRBJ2-1
d_gene: .
abundance: .

CDR3aa: CASSQAPEYGYTF
CDR3nt: TGCGCCAGCAGCCAAGCCCCAGAATATGGCTACACCTTC
v_gene: TRBV4-1
j_gene: TRBJ1-2
d_gene: .
abundance: .

CDR3aa: CASSEGTGSITDTQYF
CDR3nt: TGTGCCAGCAGCGAGGGGACAGGAAGTATCACAGATACGCAGTATTTT
v_gene: TRBV9
j_gene: TRBJ2-3
d_gene: TRBD1
abundance: .

CDR3aa: CASSSTGEGGTEAFF
CDR3nt: TGTGCCAGCAGCTCAACAGGGGAGGGTGGCACTGAAGCTTTCTTT
v_gene: TRBV7-3
j_gene: TRBJ1-1
d_gene: TRBD1
abundance: .

CDR3aa: CASSEKDTQYF
CDR3nt: TGTGCCAGCAGTGAAAAAGATACGCAGTATTTT
v_gene: TRBV2
j_gene: TRBJ2-3
d_gene: .
abundance: .

CDR3aa: CASSPTGDRGGEEQYF
CDR3nt: TGTGCCAGCAGCCCAACTGGGGACAGGGGAGGAGAAGAGCAGTACTTC
v_gene: TRBV7-6
j_gene: TRBJ2-7
d_gene: TRBD1
abundance: few

CDR3aa: CASRLSGSSYEQYF
CDR3nt: TGTGCCAGCAGACTAAGCGGGAGCTCCTACGAGCAGTACTTC
v_gene: TRBV28
j_gene: TRBJ2-7
d_gene: TRBD2
abundance: .

CDR3aa: CASSRRGGRYEQYF
CDR3nt: TGTGCCAGCAGCCGTCGGGGGGGTCGGTACGAGCAGTACTTC
v_gene: TRBV6-5
j_gene: TRBJ2-7
d_gene: TRBD2
abundance: .

CDR3aa: CASSLRGQGTYNEQFF
CDR3nt: TGTGCCAGCAGCTTACGGGGACAGGGTACCTACAATGAGCAGTTCTTC
v_gene: TRBV7-9
j_gene: TRBJ2-1
d_gene: TRBD1
abundance: .

CDR3aa: CASSLARLSGTLTEAFF
CDR3nt: TGTGCCAGCAGCTTAGCTCGGTTGAGCGGGACATTAACTGAAGCTTTCTTT
v_gene: TRBV7-9
j_gene: TRBJ1-1
d_gene: .
abundance: .

CDR3aa: CASSLGLAFSYEQYF
CDR3nt: TGTGCCAGCAGCTTGGGACTAGCGTTCTCCTACGAGCAGTACTTC
v_gene: TRBV9
j_gene: TRBJ2-7
d_gene: TRBD2
abundance: once

CDR3aa: CASSDTAGTQETQYF
CDR3nt: TGTGCCAGCAGTGACACTGCCGGGACCCAAGAGACCCAGTACTTC
v_gene: TRBV28
j_gene: TRBJ2-5
d_gene: .
abundance: .

CDR3aa: CASSPIGTGGADTQYF
CDR3nt: TGTGCCAGCTCACCAATTGGGACAGGAGGGGCAGATACGCAGTATTTT
v_gene: TRBV18
j_gene: TRBJ2-3
d_gene: TRBD1
abundance: .

CDR3aa: CASGGGAQYF
CDR3nt: TGTGCCAGCGGGGGTGGGGCCCAGTACTTC
v_gene: TRBV2
j_gene: TRBJ2-5
d_gene: .
abundance: .

CDR3aa: CASSIRETGYTF
CDR3nt: TGTGCCAGTAGTATAAGGGAAACGGGCTACACCTTC
v_gene: TRBV19
j_gene: TRBJ1-2
d_gene: .
abundance: once

CDR3aa: CASSLDVRGRKGNEQYF
CDR3nt: TGCGCCAGCAGCTTGGATGTTCGCGGGAGGAAGGGTAACGAGCAGTACTTC
v_gene: TRBV5-1
j_gene: TRBJ2-7
d_gene: TRBD2
abundance: few